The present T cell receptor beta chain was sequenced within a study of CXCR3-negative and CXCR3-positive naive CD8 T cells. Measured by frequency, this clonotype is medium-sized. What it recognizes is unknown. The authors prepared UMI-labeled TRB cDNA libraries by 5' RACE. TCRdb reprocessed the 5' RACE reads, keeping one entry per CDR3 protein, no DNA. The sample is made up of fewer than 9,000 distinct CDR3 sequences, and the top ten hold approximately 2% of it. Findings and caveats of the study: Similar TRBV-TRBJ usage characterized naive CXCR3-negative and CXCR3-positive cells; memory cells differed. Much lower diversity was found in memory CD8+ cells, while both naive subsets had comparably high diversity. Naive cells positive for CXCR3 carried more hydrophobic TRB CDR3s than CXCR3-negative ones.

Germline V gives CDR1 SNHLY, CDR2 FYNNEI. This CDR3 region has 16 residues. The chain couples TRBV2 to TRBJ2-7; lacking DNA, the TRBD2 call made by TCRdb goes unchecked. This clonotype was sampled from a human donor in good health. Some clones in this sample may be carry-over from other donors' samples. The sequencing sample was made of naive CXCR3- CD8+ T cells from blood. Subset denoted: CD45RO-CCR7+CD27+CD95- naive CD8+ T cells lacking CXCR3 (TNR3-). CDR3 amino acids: CASSVGTSGRADEQYF.